This T cell receptor beta chain was retrieved from a study of regulatory T cells in long-lasting Graves disease. Trimming left V 0 bases short and J 1 base short, with 16 bases between. CDR3 length equals 17 residues. Germline V CDR1 and CDR2: LGHNT, FRNRAP. Arm-PCR of CDR3 regions with iRepertoire HTBI primers generated TCR beta libraries. In the original analysis: The samples yielded 62 TRBV and 14 to 15 TRBJ segments. TCRdb reanalysed the multiplex PCR reads using MiXCR and keeps one entry per CDR3 protein. What appears here as the V and J calls and clone size reflects TCRdb's work, not the paper's. Of roughly 350,000 distinct CDR3 sequences detected, 15% to 20% appear once; the ten largest clones hold 20%. Time point: newly diagnosed GD, antithyroid drugs for less than 3 months. PBMC-derived RNA was used for the TCR library. The data were also submitted as part of a second study, on T cells in Graves' hyperthyroidism and ophthalmopathy. From that paper: Patients with ophthalmopathy were separated from those with stable hyperthyroidism by a 13 V-J model. The model identified upcoming ophthalmopathy a median about 6.5 months ahead of onset.

Sequenced material: peripheral blood mononuclear cells (PBMCs), taken at new diagnosis, from a patient treated with antithyroid drugs. The TCR originated in a woman aged 18-29 years with Graves disease. The rearrangement joins TRBV12-5 to TRBJ2-7; TRBD2 might be the D (6 bases). CDR3 region: CASGLVLGEVISYEQYF. As DNA, the CDR3 is TGTGCTAGTGGTTTGGTACTAGGGGAGGTAATTTCCTACGAGCAGTACTTC.